The source of this TCR beta chain is a study of Graves' ophthalmopathy and Graves' hyperthyroidism. Study information: Hyperthyroidism showing no ophthalmopathy within 18 months of follow-up was stable.

Transcripts of RNA were the source for amplifying TCR beta CDR3 regions. HTBI primers served in a first-round RT-PCR, which a second-round multiplex PCR followed. TCRdb redid the calling of the multiplex PCR reads with MiXCR, one entry per CDR3 protein. Among a few hundred thousand distinct CDR3 sequences listed, under 45% were seen once. Remarks on this clonotype: Its cognate antigen is unknown.

The CDR3 consists of 14 residues. Germline CDR1 and CDR2: MDHEN and SYDVKM. V was shortened by 3 bases and J by 1 base, with 7 bases between the two germline ends. Aged 18 to 65, hyperthyroidism patients had been newly diagnosed, with under 2 months' duration. General study results and limits: The 13-signature model separated ophthalmopathy from stable hyperthyroidism at approximately 89% sensitivity and around 77% specificity. A majority of expanded thyroid clonotypes exceeding 0.001 frequency were likewise present in blood.

The chain combines TRBV28 with TRBJ1-3, with D unclear. The sample comprised peripheral blood or thyroid tissue (not recorded which). The sequence derives from an adult man with Graves' hyperthyroidism. In DNA, the CDR3 is TGTGCCAGCAGTTTTCGGGGTTCTGGAAACACCATATATTTT. Its translation is CASSFRGSGNTIYF.